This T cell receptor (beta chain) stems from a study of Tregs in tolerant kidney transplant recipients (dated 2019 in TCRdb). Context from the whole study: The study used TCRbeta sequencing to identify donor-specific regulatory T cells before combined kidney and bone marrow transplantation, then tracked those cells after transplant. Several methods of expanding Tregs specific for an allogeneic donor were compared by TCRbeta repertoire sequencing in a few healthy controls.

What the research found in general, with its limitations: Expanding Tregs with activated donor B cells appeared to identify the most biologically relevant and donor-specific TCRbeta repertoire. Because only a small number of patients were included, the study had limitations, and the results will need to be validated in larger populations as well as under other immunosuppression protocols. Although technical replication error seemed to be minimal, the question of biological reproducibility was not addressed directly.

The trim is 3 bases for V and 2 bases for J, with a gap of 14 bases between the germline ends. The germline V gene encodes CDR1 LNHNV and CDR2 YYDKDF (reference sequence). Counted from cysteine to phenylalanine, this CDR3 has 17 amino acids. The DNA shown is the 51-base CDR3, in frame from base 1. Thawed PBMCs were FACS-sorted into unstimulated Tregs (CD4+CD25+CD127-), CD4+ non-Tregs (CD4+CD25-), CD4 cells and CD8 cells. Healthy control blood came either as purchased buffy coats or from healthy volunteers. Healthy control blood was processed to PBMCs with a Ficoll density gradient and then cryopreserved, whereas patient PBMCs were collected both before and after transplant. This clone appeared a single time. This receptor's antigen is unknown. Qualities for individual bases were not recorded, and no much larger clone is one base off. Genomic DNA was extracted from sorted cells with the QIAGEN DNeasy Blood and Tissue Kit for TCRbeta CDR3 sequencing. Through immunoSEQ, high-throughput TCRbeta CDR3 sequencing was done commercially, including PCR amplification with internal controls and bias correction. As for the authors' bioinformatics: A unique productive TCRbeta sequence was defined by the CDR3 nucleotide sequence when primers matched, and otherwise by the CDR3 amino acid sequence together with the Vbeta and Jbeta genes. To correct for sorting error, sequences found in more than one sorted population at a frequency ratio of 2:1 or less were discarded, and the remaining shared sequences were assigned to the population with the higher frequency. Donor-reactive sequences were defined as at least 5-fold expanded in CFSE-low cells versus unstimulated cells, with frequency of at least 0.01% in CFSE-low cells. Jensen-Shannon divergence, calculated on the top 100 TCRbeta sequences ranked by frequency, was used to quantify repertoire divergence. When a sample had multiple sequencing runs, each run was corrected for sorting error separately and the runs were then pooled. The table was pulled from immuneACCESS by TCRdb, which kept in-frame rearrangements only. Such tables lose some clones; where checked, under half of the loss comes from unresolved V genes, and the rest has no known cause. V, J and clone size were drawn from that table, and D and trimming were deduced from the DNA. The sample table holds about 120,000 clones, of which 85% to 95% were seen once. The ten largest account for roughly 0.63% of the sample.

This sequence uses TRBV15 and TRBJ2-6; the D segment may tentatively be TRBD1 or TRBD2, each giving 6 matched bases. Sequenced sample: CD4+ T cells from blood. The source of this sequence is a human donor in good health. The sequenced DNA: TGTGCCACCAGCAGGGACAGAGGGAGGACTGGGGCCAACGTCCTGACTTTC. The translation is CATSRDRGRTGANVLTF.